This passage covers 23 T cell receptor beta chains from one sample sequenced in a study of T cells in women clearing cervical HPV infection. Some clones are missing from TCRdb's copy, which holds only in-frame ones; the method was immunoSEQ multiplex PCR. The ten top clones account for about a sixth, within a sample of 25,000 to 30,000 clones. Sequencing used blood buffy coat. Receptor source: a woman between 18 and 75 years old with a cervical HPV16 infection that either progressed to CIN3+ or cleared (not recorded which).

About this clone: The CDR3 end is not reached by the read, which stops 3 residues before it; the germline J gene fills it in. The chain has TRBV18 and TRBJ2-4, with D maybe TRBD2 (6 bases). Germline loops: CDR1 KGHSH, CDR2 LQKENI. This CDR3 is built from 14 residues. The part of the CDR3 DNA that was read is TGTGCCAGCTCACCACAGCGGGCCGAAGAGGCT. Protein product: CASSPQRAEEA. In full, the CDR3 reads CASSPQRAEEAQYF.

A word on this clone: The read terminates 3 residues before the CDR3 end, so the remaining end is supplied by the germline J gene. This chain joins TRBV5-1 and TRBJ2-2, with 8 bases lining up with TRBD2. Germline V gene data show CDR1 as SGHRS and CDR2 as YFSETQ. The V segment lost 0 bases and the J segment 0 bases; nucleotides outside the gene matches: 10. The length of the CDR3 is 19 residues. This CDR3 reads CASSLGAAGANANTGELFF. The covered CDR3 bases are TGCGCCAGCAGCTTGGGAGCAGCGGGGGCCAACGCGAACACCGGGGAG.

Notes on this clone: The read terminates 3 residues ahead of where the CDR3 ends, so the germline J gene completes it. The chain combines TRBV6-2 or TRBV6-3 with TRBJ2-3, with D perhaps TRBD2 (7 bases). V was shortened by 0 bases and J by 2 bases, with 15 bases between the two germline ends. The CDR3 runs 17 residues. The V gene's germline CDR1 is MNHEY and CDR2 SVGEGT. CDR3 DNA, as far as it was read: TGTGCCAGCAGTTACTCTGTGGGGGGGCAATTCACAGATACG. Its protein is CASSYSVGGQFTDT. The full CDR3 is CASSYSVGGQFTDTQYF.

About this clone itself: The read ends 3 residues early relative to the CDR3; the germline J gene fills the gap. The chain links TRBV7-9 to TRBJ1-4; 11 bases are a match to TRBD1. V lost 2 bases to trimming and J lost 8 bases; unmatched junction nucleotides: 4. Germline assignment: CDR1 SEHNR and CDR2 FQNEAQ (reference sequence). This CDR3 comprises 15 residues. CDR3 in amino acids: CASSLSGDRGEKLFF. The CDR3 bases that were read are TGTGCCAGCAGCTTATCGGGGGACAGGGGGGAAAAA.

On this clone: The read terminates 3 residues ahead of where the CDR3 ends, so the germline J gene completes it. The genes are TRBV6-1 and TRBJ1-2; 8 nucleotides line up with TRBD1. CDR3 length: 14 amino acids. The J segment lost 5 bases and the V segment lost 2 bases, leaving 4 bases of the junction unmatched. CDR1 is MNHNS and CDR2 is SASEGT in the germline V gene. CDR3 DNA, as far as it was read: TGTGCCAGCAGTGAACCAGGGGGCGTGTATGGC. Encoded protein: CASSEPGGVYG. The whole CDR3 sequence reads CASSEPGGVYGYTF.

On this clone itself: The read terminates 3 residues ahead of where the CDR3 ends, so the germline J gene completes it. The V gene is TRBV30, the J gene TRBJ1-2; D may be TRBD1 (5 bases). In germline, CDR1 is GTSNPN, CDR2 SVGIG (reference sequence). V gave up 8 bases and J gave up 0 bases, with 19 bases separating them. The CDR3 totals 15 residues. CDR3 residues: CAGTPVAGSNYGYTF. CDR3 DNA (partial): TGTGCCGGGACCCCAGTCGCGGGCTCTAACTATGGC.

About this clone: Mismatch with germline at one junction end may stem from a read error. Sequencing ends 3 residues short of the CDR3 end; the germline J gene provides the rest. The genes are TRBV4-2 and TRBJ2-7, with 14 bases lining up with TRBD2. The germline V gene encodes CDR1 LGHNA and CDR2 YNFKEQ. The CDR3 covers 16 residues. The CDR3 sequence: CASSPGTSGRIHEQYF. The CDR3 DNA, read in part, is TGCGCCAGCAGCCCCGGGACTAGCGGGAGAATTCACGAG.

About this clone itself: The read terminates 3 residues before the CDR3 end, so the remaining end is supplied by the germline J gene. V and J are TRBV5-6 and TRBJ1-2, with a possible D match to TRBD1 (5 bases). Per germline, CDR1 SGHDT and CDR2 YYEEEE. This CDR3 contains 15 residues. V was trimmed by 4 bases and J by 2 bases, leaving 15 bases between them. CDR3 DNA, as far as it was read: TGTGCCAGCAGCATTCCAACAGGAATCAACTATGGC. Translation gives CASSIPTGINYG. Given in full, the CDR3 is CASSIPTGINYGYTF.

The CDR3 DNA, read in part, is TGTGCCAGCAGCCCCCCCAGGATTGACAGGGAGGTCCGACACGAG. Its protein product is CASSPPRIDREVRHE. The whole CDR3 protein is CASSPPRIDREVRHEQYF. The chain employs TRBV4-2 and TRBJ2-7, with D tentatively TRBD1 (7 bases). From the germline J gene comes the end of the CDR3, since the read stops 3 residues before it. The CDR3 is 18 residues long. Trimming removed 4 bases from V and 5 bases from J, with 27 bases in between. CDR1 LGHNA and CDR2 YNFKEQ come from the germline V gene.

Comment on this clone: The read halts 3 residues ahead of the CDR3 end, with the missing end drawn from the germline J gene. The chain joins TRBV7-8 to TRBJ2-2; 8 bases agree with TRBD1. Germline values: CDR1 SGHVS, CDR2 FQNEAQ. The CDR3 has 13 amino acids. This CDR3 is CASSFGQGWKLFF. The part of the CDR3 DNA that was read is TGTGCCAGCAGCTTTGGACAGGGCTGGAAG.

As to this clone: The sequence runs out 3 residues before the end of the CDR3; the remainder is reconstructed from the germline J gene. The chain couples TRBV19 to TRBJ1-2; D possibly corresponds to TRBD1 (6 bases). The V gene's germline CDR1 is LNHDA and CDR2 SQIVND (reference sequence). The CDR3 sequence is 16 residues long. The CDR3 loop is CASSPPGSGHRYDYTF. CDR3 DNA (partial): TGTGCCAGTAGTCCTCCGGGTTCGGGACACCGCTACGAC.

The CDR3 here is CASSHPGGEGETQYF. Partial CDR3 DNA: TGTGCCAGCAGCCACCCTGGGGGCGAGGGGGAGACC. The chain carries TRBV5-6 and TRBJ2-5; weak D call: TRBD1 (6 bases). The read ends 3 residues early relative to the CDR3; the germline J gene fills the gap. Germline V gene data show CDR1 as SGHDT and CDR2 as YYEEEE. The CDR3 is 15 amino acids. V was cut by 4 bases and J by 5 bases, with 18 bases left in between.

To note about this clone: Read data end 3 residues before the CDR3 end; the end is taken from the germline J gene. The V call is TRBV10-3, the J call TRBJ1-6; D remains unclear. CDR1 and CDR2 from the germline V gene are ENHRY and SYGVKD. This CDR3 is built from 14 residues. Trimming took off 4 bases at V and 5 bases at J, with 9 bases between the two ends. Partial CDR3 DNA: TGTGCCATCAGTGTGTCAGCTAATAATTCACCC. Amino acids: CAISVSANNSP. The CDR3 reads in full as CAISVSANNSPLHF.

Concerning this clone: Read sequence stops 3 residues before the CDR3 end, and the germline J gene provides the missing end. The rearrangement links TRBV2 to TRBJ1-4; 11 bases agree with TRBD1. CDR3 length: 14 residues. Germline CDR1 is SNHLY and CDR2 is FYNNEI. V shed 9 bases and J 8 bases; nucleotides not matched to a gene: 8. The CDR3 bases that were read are TGTGCCAGTAACCCCGGGACAGGGGGGGAAAAA. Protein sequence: CASNPGTGGEK. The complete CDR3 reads CASNPGTGGEKLFF.

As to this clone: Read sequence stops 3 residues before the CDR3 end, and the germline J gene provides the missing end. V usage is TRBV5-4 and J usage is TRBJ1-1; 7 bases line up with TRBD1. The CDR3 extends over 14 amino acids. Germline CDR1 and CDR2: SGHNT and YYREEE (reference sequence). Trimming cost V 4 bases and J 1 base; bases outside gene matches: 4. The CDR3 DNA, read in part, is TGTGCCAGCAGCGTAGACAGGGAGAACACTGAA. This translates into CASSVDRENTE. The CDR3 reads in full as CASSVDRENTEAFF.

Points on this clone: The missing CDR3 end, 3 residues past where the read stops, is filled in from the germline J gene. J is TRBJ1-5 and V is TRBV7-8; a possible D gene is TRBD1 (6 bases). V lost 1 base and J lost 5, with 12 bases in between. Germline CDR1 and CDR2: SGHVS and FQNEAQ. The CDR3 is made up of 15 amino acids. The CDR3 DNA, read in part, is TGTGCCAGCAGCTTAGTAGCGGGGGCTCATCAGCCC. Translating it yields CASSLVAGAHQP. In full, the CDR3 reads CASSLVAGAHQPQHF.

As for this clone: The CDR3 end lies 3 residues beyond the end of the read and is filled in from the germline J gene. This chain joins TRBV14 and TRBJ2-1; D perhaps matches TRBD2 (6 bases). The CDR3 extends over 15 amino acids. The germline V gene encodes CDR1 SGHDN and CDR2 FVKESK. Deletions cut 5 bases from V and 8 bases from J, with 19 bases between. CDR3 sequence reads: CASSKGLPKSYEQFF. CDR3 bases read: TGTGCCAGCAGCAAGGGACTCCCTAAGTCCTATGAG. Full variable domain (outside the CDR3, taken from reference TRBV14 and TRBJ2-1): EAGVTQFPSHSVIEKGQTVTLRCDPISGHDNLYWYRRVMGKEIKFLLHFVKESKQDESGMPNNRFLAERTGGTYSTLKVQPAELEDSGVYFCASSKGLPKSYEQFFGPGTRLTVL.

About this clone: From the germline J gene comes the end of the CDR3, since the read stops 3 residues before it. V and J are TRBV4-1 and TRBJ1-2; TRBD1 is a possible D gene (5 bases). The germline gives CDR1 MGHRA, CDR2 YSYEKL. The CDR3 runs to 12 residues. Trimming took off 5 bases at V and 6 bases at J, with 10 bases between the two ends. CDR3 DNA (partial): TGCGCCAGCAGCTCACCGGGGGATGGC. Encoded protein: CASSSPGDG. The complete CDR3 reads CASSSPGDGYTF.

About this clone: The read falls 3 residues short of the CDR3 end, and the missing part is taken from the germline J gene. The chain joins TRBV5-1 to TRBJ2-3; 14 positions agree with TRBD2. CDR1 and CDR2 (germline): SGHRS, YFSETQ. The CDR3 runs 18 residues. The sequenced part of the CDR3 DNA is TGCGCCAGCAGCTTTGGGACTAGCGGGAGATATCACCAAGAGACG. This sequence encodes CASSFGTSGRYHQET. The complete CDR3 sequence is CASSFGTSGRYHQETQYF.

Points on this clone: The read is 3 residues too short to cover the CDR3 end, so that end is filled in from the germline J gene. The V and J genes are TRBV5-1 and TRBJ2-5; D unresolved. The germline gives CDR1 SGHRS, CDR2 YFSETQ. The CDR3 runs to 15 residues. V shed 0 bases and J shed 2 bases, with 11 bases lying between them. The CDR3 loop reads CASSLVAELQETQYF. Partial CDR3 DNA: TGCGCCAGCAGCTTGGTAGCCGAACTACAAGAGACC. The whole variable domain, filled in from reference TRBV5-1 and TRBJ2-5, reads KAGVTQTPRYLIKTRGQQVTLSCSPISGHRSVSWYQQTPGQGLQFLFEYFSETQRNKGNFPGRFSGRQFSNSRSEMNVSTLELGDSALYLCASSLVAELQETQYFGPGTRLLVL.

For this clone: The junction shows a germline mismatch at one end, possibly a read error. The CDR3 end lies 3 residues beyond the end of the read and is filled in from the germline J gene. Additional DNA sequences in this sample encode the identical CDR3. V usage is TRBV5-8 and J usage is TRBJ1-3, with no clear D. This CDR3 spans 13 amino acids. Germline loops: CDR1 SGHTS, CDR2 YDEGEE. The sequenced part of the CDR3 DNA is TGTGCCAGCAGCTTGGACAGCGGAAACACA. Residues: CASSLDSGNT. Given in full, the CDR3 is CASSLDSGNTIYF.

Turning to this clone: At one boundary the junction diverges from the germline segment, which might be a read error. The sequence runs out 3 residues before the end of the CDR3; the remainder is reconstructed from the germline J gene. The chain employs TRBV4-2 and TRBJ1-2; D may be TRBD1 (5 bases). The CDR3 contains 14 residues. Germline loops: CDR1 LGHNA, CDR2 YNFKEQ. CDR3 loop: CASSPGGGAGGYTF. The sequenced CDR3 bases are TGCGCCAGCAGCCCTGGTGGAGGGGCGGGGGGC.

The sequenced CDR3 bases are TGCGCCAGCAGCCCTACAGGGGAGAACACTGAA. As protein: CASSPTGENTE. In full, the CDR3 is CASSPTGENTEAFF. The chain has TRBV5-1 and TRBJ1-1, with 7 bases matching TRBD1. The CDR3 is cut off 3 residues early in the read; its end comes from the germline J gene. The germline gives CDR1 SGHRS, CDR2 YFSETQ. The CDR3 contains 14 residues. V shed 4 bases and J 1 base; nucleotides not matched to a gene: 4.